One sample yielded the 16 T cell receptor beta chains listed below, sequenced in a study of CXCR3-negative and CXCR3-positive naive CD8 T cells. UMI-labeled 5' RACE TRB cDNA libraries were prepared from the cells. For each CDR3 protein, TCRdb gives one entry from its re-call of the 5' RACE reads, without DNA. Its clone listing holds approximately 49,000 distinct CDR3 sequences. The sample taken for sequencing was memory CD8+ T cells from blood. The receptors here all came from a human donor in good health. Some clones in this sample may be carry-over from other donors' samples.

The chain recombines TRBV20-1 with TRBJ2-3; the D call of TRBD1 rests on TCRdb alone, since no DNA is present to check it. The CDR3 length is 13 residues. Germline CDR1 reads DFQATT; CDR2 reads SNEGSKA (reference sequence). CDR3 residues: CSASPGSTDTQYF.

The J gene is TRBJ1-3, the V gene TRBV9. Germline V gives CDR1 SGDLS, CDR2 YYNGEE. The CDR3 runs to 15 residues. This chain's CDR3 is CASSVDSGFGNTIYF.

This CDR3 reads CASTPRGTAETDTQYF. This chain uses TRBV7-9 with TRBJ2-3; TCRdb's D call of TRBD2 is untestable without DNA. Germline V CDR1 and CDR2: SEHNR, FQNEAQ (reference sequence). This CDR3 spans 16 amino acids.

The genes are TRBV12-3 or TRBV12-4 and TRBJ2-1; TCRdb lists TRBD1, though no DNA is available to test this call. The CDR3 is made up of 15 amino acids. This CDR3 is CASSLGAPGYNEQFF.

The CDR3 is CASSPFQLAGSIETQYF. V usage is TRBV7-8 and J usage is TRBJ2-5; TCRdb calls TRBD2, which cannot be checked without DNA. Germline V lookup: CDR1 SGHVS, CDR2 FQNEAQ. The CDR3 is 17 amino acids.

CDR3 protein: CASKMAEAPYEQYF. The V and J genes are TRBV12-3 or TRBV12-4 and TRBJ2-7. CDR3 size: 14 residues.

The chain is built from TRBV15 and TRBJ1-4. The CDR3 totals 15 residues. Germline V gene data show CDR1 as LNHNV and CDR2 as YYDKDF (reference sequence). This CDR3 is CATSKEVATNEKLFF.

The chain's CDR3 is CASSPGTSGNTIYF. V gene TRBV7-6 combines with J gene TRBJ1-3. Germline V gene sequence: CDR1 SGHVS, CDR2 FNYEAQ. The CDR3 loop spans 14 amino acids.

The rearrangement joins TRBV29-1 to TRBJ1-1. Germline CDR1 and CDR2: SQVTM and ANQGSEA. The CDR3 loop spans 11 amino acids. CDR3 sequence: CSVASNTEAFF. Drawing the rest from reference TRBV29-1 and TRBJ1-1, the complete variable domain is SAVISQKPSRDICQRGTSLTIQCQVDSQVTMMFWYRQQPGQSLTLIATANQGSEATYESGFVIDKFPISRPNLTFSTLTVSNMSPEDSSIYLCSVASNTEAFFGQGTRLTVV.

This chain uses TRBV6-1 with TRBJ1-4. Germline V gene lookup returns CDR1 MNHNS and CDR2 SASEGT. This CDR3 has 14 amino acids. The CDR3 sequence is CASSEKPENEKLFF.

CDR3 residues: CASSVGGSSEQFF. The V call is TRBV9, the J call TRBJ2-1; TCRdb calls TRBD2, which cannot be checked without DNA. CDR1 and CDR2 from the germline V gene are SGDLS and YYNGEE. This CDR3 has 13 residues.

The rearrangement uses TRBV29-1 and TRBJ2-7. The CDR3 runs 12 residues. CDR1 is SQVTM and CDR2 is ANQGSEA in the germline V gene. The CDR3: CSVESAAYEQYF.

V gene TRBV29-1 combines with J gene TRBJ2-1; the D gene TCRdb calls, TRBD2, cannot be checked with no DNA. Germline CDR1 reads SQVTM; CDR2 reads ANQGSEA. The CDR3 loop spans 14 amino acids. Here the CDR3 reads CSTTPSGGRNEQFF.

This rearrangement joins TRBV4-3 to TRBJ2-1; TCRdb's D call, TRBD2, is unchecked because there is no DNA. The CDR3 runs 17 residues. The germline gives CDR1 LGHNA, CDR2 YSLEER. The CDR3 spells CASSHDAASGAYNEQFF.

The chain uses TRBV12-3 or TRBV12-4 and TRBJ1-1; TCRdb's D call, TRBD1, is unchecked because there is no DNA. The length of the CDR3 is 14 residues. This CDR3 reads CASSRDILNTEPFF.

This rearrangement joins TRBV4-1 to TRBJ1-1. Germline CDR1 MGHRA, CDR2 YSYEKL. The CDR3 consists of 15 residues. The CDR3 is CASSQDARSNTEAFF.